The 5 T cell receptor beta chains reported below all come from one sample, sequenced in a study of shared T cell receptors in the human thymus. The data were produced by immunoSEQ multiplex PCR, yet TCRdb's version contains in-frame clones alone and is incomplete. Of hundreds of thousands of clones listed, roughly 88% are singletons. A further study also used this sample, focusing on human thymus T cells.

The source material was thymocytes. Receptors originate from a boy less than two years old with a congenital heart defect.

The chain combines TRBV28 with TRBJ2-7; 9 bases are shared with TRBD1. The length of the CDR3 is 16 residues. With V trimmed by 6 bases and J by 2 bases, 11 bases remained unmatched. Germline V lookup: CDR1 MDHEN, CDR2 SYDVKM. The chain's CDR3 is CASSIRTGTGTYEQYF. The CDR3 nucleotides read TGTGCCAGCAGCATAAGGACCGGGACAGGGACCTACGAGCAGTACTTC.

This rearrangement joins TRBV28 to TRBJ1-1; weak D call: TRBD1 (6 bases). CDR1 and CDR2 (germline): MDHEN, SYDVKM. The CDR3 is 15 amino acids. V lost 6 bases and J 3 bases, leaving 17 bases between the germline ends. The CDR3 DNA sequence: TGTGCCAGCAGCCATACAGGGCCTTGGGACACTGAAGCTTTCTTT. Translating it yields CASSHTGPWDTEAFF.

This clone has more than one count but fewer than ten. The chain is built from TRBV4-2 and TRBJ2-1, with TRBD2 matching 7 bases. The V gene end was trimmed by 0 bases and the J gene end by 0 bases; junction bases not matched to a gene: 8. CDR3 size: 18 residues. Germline V gene data show CDR1 as LGHNA and CDR2 as YNFKEQ. CDR3 bases: TGTGCCAGCAGCCAAGATGAGCCCCTAGCGGTCTCCTACAATGAGCAGTTCTTC. This sequence encodes CASSQDEPLAVSYNEQFF.

V is TRBV18 and J is TRBJ2-1; perhaps TRBD1 as D (6 bases). The CDR3 totals 16 residues. Trimming left V 3 bases short and J 1 base short, with 13 bases between. CDR1 is KGHSH, CDR2 LQKENI, per germline. CDR3 loop: CASSPGQFPSYNEQFF. CDR3 DNA: TGTGCCAGCTCACCCGGACAGTTCCCTTCCTACAATGAGCAGTTCTTC. The full variable domain, in which reference TRBV18 and TRBJ2-1 provide the parts outside the CDR3, is NAGVMQNPRHLVRRRGQEARLRCSPMKGHSHVYWYRQLPEEGLKFMVYLQKENIIDESGMPKERFSAEFPKEGPSILRIQQVVRGDSAAYFCASSPGQFPSYNEQFFGPGTRLTVL.

The gene calls are TRBV5-4 and TRBJ1-1, with a tentative D call TRBD1 (5 bases). The CDR3 is made up of 14 amino acids. Trimming took 5 bases from V and 5 from J, leaving 16 bases between them. CDR1 is SGHNT and CDR2 is YYREEE in the germline V gene (reference sequence). This CDR3 is CASSSRGEGTEAFF. The DNA of the CDR3 is TGTGCCAGCAGTTCACGGGGGGAAGGTACTGAAGCTTTCTTT.